This T cell receptor (beta chain) was recovered during a study of blood T cell repertoires in COVID-19. On the study more broadly: The United States, Italy and Spain were the sources of the acute and convalescent COVID-19 samples.

Germline-derived CDR1 and CDR2 are MGHDK and SYGVNS. The CDR3 spans 15 residues. Sequencing was performed with immunoSEQ multiplex PCR; in TCRdb, only in-frame clones are kept and a portion is missing. The sample comprises around 100,000 clones, about 72% of which are singletons, and roughly a tenth rests with the top ten. This clone appeared a single time. At one of its ends the junction is not consistent with the germline gene, which may arise from a read error. This chain connects TRBV25-1 to TRBJ1-3; 9 nucleotides match TRBD1. This TCR was sampled from a man aged 55 to 70 with active or convalescent COVID-19. The sequenced material came from peripheral blood. CDR3 coding DNA: TGTGCCAGCAGTGTGCAATGGGGACAGGGAAGCACCATATATTTT. Translated, it gives CASSVQWGQGSTIYF.